A single sample gave rise to the 12 T cell receptor beta chains below, sequenced in a study of memory CD4+ T cells and cytomegalovirus serostatus (dated by TCRdb to about 2019). The library came from the immunoSEQ multiplex PCR assay. Drawn from immuneACCESS, this table holds only the in-frame rearrangements with V and J called that TCRdb kept. Clones are partly lost; checked studies trace under half to an unresolved V gene and leave the rest unexplained. Within this sample are about 56,000 clones, with over 80% of them counted one time only. Approximately 0.39% of the sample is taken by the ten largest. A FACSAria II was used to sort memory CD4+ T cells, defined as single viable CD3+CD4+CD8-CD45RO+ cells. Material: memory CD4+ T cells from blood. The receptors stem from an adult in good health and CMV-seronegative.

The chain is built from TRBV14 and TRBJ2-2; D remains ambiguous. Trimming removed 1 base from V and 0 bases from J, with 6 bases in between. In germline, CDR1 is SGHDN, CDR2 FVKESK. This CDR3 region has 15 residues. For the CDR3, the DNA is TGTGCCAGCAGCCAAGTCTCAGCGAACACCGGGGAGCTGTTTTTT. Protein: CASSQVSANTGELFF.

The rearrangement links TRBV30 to TRBJ2-1, with D possibly TRBD1 on 6 matching bases. The CDR3 totals 14 residues. The V gene's germline CDR1 is GTSNPN and CDR2 SVGIG (reference sequence). V was clipped by 0 bases and J by 8 bases, with 14 bases between them. The CDR3, as DNA: TGTGCCTGGAGTGTATTGGGGGCCCAGGATGAGCAGTTCTTC. This codes for CAWSVLGAQDEQFF.

J is TRBJ2-3 and V is TRBV5-6, with D perhaps TRBD1 or TRBD2 (5 bases each). Germline V gene sequence: CDR1 SGHDT, CDR2 YYEEEE. The CDR3 has 15 amino acids. The V gene lost 0 bases and the J gene lost 7 bases, with 15 bases spanning the gap. CDR3 DNA: TGTGCCAGCAGCTTGGTGGGTCGGGACCCGTATACGCAGTATTTT. Protein sequence: CASSLVGRDPYTQYF.

The chain uses TRBV7-9 and TRBJ2-7; D uncertain. This CDR3 comprises 11 residues. Between the trimmed V and J ends, which lost 1 base and 6 bases, there was a span of 4 bases. CDR1 and CDR2 (germline): SEHNR, FQNEAQ (reference sequence). The CDR3 protein is CASSLVSEQYF. CDR3 bases: TGTGCCAGCAGCTTAGTGTCCGAGCAGTACTTC.

The chain couples TRBV4-2 to TRBJ1-4; the D is unclear. CDR1 is LGHNA and CDR2 is YNFKEQ in the germline V gene. V lost 2 bases and J 7 bases, leaving 17 bases between the germline ends. The CDR3 consists of 16 residues. The chain's CDR3 is CASSQNTGRLGEKLFF. In DNA form, the CDR3 reads TGTGCCAGCAGCCAAAATACCGGGAGGCTGGGTGAAAAACTGTTTTTT.

V usage is TRBV7-2 and J usage is TRBJ1-3; 9 nucleotides match TRBD1. With V trimmed by 5 bases and J by 4 bases, 9 bases remained unmatched. The CDR3 loop spans 16 amino acids. The germline V gene encodes CDR1 SGHTA and CDR2 FQGNSA. DNA of the CDR3: TGTGCCAGCAGCCTGCGACAGGGGGAAGGAGGAAACACCATATATTTT. Translating gives CASSLRQGEGGNTIYF. Together with reference TRBV7-2 and TRBJ1-3, the CDR3 gives the full variable domain: GAGVSQSPSNKVTEKGKDVELRCDPISGHTALYWYRQSLGQGLEFLIYFQGNSAPDKSGLPSDRFSAERTGGSVSTLTIQRTQQEDSAVYLCASSLRQGEGGNTIYFGEGSWLTVV.

J is TRBJ2-6 and V is TRBV12-2; the table's D call, TRBD1, has no DNA check behind it. TRBV12-2 is noted as a pseudogene. The CDR3 is made up of 17 amino acids. CDR3 region: CASRLVRGYSGANVLTF. The CDR3 coding sequence is TGTGCAAGTCGCTTAGTCAGGGGTTACTCTGGGGCCAACGTCCTGACTTTC.

The chain carries TRBV6-5 and TRBJ1-6; D is undetermined. CDR1 is MNHEY and CDR2 is SVGAGI in the germline V gene. V was cut by 8 bases and J by 10 bases, with 18 bases left in between. The CDR3 is 14 amino acids. The CDR3 protein is CASSPRQQRSPLHF. The CDR3 region has the DNA TGTGCCAGCTCCCCGAGGCAGCAGCGGTCACCCCTCCACTTT.

The chain employs TRBV7-9 and TRBJ2-3, with 16 bases matching TRBD2. V gave up 5 bases and J gave up 6 bases; unmatched junction bases: 5. CDR3 length: 16 residues. Germline values: CDR1 SEHNR, CDR2 FQNEAQ (reference sequence). For the CDR3, the DNA is TGTGCCAGCAGCAATCAGGGACTAGCGGGGGGGGATACGCAGTATTTT. Its protein is CASSNQGLAGGDTQYF.

This sequence joins TRBV11-2 and TRBJ1-3; D ambiguous. Germline loops: CDR1 SGHAT, CDR2 FQNNGV. V gave up 0 bases and J gave up 0 bases, with 6 bases separating them. This CDR3 is 15 amino acids long. CDR3: CASSLDFGSGNTIYF. The CDR3 nucleotides read TGTGCCAGCAGCTTAGATTTCGGCTCTGGAAACACCATATATTTT.

This clone was picked up a small number of times. This chain connects TRBV2 to TRBJ2-2, with 8 positions matching TRBD1. The CDR3 runs to 14 residues. V was pared by 8 bases and J by 2 bases, with 4 bases of the junction left unmatched. Germline V CDR1 and CDR2: SNHLY, FYNNEI. CDR3 DNA sequence: TGTGCCAGCCGACAGGGGAGAAACACCGGGGAGCTGTTTTTT. Translated, it gives CASRQGRNTGELFF.

The chain uses TRBV5-6 and TRBJ1-5, with D unclear. The CDR3 is 16 residues long. Germline V gives CDR1 SGHDT, CDR2 YYEEEE. The germline V and J ends were trimmed by 2 bases and 2 bases, with 14 bases remaining between them. The CDR3 bases are TGTGCCAGCAGCTTATCCCGCAGGTCGGGCAATCAGCCCCAGCATTTT. This encodes CASSLSRRSGNQPQHF.